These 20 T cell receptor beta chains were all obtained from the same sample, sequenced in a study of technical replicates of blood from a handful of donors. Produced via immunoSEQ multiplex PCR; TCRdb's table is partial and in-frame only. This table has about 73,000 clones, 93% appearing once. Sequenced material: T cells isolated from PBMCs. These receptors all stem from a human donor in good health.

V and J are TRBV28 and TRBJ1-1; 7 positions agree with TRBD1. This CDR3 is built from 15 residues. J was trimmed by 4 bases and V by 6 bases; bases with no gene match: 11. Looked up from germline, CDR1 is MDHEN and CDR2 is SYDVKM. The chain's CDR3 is CASSPYRGSGTEAFF. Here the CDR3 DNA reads TGTGCCAGCAGCCCCTACAGGGGAAGTGGCACTGAAGCTTTCTTT.

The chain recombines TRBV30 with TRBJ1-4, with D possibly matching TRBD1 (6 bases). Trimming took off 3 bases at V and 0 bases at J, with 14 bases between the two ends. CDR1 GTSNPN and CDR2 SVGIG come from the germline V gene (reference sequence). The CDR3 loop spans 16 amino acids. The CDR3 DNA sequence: TGTGCCTGGAGGGAGGAAGGGGGTCCAACTAATGAAAAACTGTTTTTT. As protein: CAWREEGGPTNEKLFF. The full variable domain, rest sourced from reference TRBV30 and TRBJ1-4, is SQTIHQWPATLVQPVGSPLSLECTVEGTSNPNLYWYRQAAGRGLQLLFYSVGIGQISSEVPQNLSASRPQDRQFILSSKKLLLSDSGFYLCAWREEGGPTNEKLFFGSGTQLSVL.

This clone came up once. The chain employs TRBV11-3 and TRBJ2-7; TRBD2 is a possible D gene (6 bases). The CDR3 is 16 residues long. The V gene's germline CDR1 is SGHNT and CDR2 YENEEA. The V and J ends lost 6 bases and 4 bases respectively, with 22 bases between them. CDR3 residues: CASSSNSGTERYEQYF. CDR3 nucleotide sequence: TGTGCCAGCAGTTCAAACTCCGGGACTGAGCGTTACGAGCAGTACTTC. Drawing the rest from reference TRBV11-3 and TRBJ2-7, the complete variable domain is EAGVVQSPRYKIIEKKQPVAFWCNPISGHNTLYWYLQNLGQGPELLIRYENEEAVDDSQLPKDRFSAERLKGVDSTLKIQPAELGDSAVYLCASSSNSGTERYEQYFGPGTRLTVT.

CDR3 amino acids: CASSSHYSTGANVLTF. Here the CDR3 DNA reads TGTGCCAGTAGTTCACACTATTCGACTGGGGCCAACGTCCTGACTTTC. The chain carries TRBV19 and TRBJ2-6; unclear D gene. The CDR3 covers 16 residues. CDR1 is LNHDA and CDR2 is SQIVND in the germline V gene (reference sequence). V was shortened by 5 bases and J by 2 bases, with 13 bases between the two germline ends.

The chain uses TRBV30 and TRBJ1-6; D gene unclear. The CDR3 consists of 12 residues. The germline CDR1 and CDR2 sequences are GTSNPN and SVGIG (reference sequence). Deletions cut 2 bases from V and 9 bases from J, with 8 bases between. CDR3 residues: CAWSPGSSPLHF. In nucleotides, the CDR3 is TGTGCCTGGAGTCCGGGGAGTTCACCCCTCCACTTT.

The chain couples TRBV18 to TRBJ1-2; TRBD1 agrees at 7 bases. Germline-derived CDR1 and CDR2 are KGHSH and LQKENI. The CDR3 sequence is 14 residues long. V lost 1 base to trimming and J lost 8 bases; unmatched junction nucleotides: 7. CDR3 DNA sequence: TGTGCCAGCTCACCACTAGGGGGCGCAGAGGGCTACACCTTC. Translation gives CASSPLGGAEGYTF.

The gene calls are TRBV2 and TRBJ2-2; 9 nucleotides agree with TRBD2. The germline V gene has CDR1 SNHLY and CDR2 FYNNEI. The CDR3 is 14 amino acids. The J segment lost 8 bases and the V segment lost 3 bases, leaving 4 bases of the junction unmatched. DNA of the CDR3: TGTGCCAGCAGTGATCTGCTAGCGGGAGGGGAGCTGTTTTTT. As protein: CASSDLLAGGELFF.

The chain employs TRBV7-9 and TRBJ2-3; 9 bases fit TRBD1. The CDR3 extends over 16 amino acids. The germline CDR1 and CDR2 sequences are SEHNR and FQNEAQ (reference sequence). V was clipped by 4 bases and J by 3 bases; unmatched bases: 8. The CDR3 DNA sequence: TGTGCCAGCAGCTCCGACAGGGGGTCGATAACAGATACGCAGTATTTT. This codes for CASSSDRGSITDTQYF.

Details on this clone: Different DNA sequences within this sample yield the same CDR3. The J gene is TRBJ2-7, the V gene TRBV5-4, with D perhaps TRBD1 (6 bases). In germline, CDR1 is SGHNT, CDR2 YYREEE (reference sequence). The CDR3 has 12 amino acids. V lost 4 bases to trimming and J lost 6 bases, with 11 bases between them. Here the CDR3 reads CASSPTGGEQYF. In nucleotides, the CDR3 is TGTGCCAGCAGCCCGACAGGCGGCGAGCAGTACTTC.

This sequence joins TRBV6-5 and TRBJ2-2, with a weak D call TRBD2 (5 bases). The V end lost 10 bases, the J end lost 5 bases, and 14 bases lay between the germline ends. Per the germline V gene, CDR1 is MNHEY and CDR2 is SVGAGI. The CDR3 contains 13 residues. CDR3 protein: CATGGSETGELFF. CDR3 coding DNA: TGTGCCACAGGAGGCAGTGAAACCGGGGAGCTGTTTTTT.

For the CDR3, the DNA is TGTGCCAGCAGCATACCGGGACTAGCGGATAACACCGGGGAGCTGTTTTTT. This encodes CASSIPGLADNTGELFF. This chain uses TRBV9 with TRBJ2-2, with 11 bases matching TRBD2. The CDR3 contains 17 residues. The germline V gene has CDR1 SGDLS and CDR2 YYNGEE. Unmatched junction bases numbered 7, after V lost 4 bases and J lost 2 bases.

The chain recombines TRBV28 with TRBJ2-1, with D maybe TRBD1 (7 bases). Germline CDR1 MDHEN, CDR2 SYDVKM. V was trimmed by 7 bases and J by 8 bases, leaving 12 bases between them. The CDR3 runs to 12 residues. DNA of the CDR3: TGTGCCAGCACCCAGGGGGGTTATGAGCAGTTCTTC. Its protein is CASTQGGYEQFF.

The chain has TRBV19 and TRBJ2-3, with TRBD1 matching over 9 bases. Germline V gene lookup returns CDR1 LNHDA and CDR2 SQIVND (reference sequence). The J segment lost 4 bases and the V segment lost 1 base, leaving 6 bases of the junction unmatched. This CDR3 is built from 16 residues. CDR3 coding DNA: TGTGCCAGTAGTATAGGGTGGACAGGGGTTGCAGATACGCAGTATTTT. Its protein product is CASSIGWTGVADTQYF.

DNA of the CDR3: TGTGCCATCTCTAGCGATCGGCCTGAAGCTTTCTTT. This codes for CAISSDRPEAFF. This chain links TRBV2 with TRBJ1-1; unclear D gene. V gave up 10 bases and J gave up 6 bases, with 15 bases separating them. Germline CDR1 SNHLY, CDR2 FYNNEI. This CDR3 contains 12 residues.

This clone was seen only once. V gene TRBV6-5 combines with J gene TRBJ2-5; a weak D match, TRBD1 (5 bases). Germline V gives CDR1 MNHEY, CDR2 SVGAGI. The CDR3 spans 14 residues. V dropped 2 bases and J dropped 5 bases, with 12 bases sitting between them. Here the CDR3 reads CASSYKGRPETQYF. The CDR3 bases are TGTGCCAGCAGTTACAAGGGGCGCCCGGAGACCCAGTACTTC.

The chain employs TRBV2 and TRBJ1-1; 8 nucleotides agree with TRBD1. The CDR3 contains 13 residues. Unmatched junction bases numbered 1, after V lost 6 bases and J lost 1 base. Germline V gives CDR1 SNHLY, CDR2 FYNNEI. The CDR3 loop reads CASRGQENTEAFF. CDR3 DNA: TGTGCCAGCAGGGGACAGGAGAACACTGAAGCTTTCTTT.

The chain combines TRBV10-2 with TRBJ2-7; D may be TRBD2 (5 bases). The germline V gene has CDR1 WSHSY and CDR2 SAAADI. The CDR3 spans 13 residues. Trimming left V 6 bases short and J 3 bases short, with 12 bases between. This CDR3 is CASRRSVDYEQYF. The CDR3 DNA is TGCGCCAGCAGGCGTAGCGTAGACTACGAGCAGTACTTC.

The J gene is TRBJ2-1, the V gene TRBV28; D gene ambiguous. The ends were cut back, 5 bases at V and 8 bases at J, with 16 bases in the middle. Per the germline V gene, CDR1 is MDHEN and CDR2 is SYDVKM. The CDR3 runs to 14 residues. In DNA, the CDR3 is TGTGCCAGCAGTCCCCTCCTCCCACAATATGAGCAGTTCTTC. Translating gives CASSPLLPQYEQFF.

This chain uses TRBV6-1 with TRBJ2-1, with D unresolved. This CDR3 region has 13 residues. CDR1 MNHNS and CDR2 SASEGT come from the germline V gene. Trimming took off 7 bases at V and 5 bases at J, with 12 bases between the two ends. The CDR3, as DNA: TGTGCCAGCATCACATACCCCAACAATGAGCAGTTCTTC. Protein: CASITYPNNEQFF.

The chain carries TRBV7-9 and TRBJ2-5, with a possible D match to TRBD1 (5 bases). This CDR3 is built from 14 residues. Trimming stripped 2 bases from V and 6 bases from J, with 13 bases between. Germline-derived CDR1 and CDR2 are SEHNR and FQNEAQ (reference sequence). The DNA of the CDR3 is TGTGCCAGCAGCTTAATCAGGGATCGGAAGACCCAGTACTTC. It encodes CASSLIRDRKTQYF.